A single sample is the source of the 27 T cell receptor beta chains below, sequenced in a study of T cell responses to AZD1222 COVID-19 vaccine. Repertoires were generated with immunoSEQ multiplex PCR, while TCRdb's copy carries only in-frame clones and drops some. This sample has around 71,000 clones, with under 90% found just once. Sequencing was performed on peripheral blood, taken 28 days after the second AZD1222 dose. The origin of the receptors is an adult who received the AZD1222 COVID-19 vaccine.

V is TRBV11-2 and J is TRBJ1-2; possibly TRBD1 for D (5 bases). Trimming took off 4 bases at V and 2 bases at J, with 11 bases between the two ends. Germline loops: CDR1 SGHAT, CDR2 FQNNGV. There are 14 residues in the CDR3. The CDR3 region is CASSSYGGNYGYTF. DNA of the CDR3: TGTGCCAGCAGCTCCTATGGGGGGAACTATGGCTACACCTTC.

V and J are TRBV3-1 (or the pseudogene TRBV3-2) and TRBJ2-7; possibly TRBD1 or TRBD2 for D (5 bases each). Germline CDR1 and CDR2: LGHDT and YNNKEL (reference sequence). The CDR3 extends over 17 amino acids. The V and J ends lost 4 bases and 0 bases respectively, with 19 bases between them. Here the CDR3 reads CASSLGTQRSPSYEQYF. The CDR3 bases are TGTGCCAGCAGCCTCGGGACGCAGCGGTCACCCTCCTACGAGCAGTACTTC.

V usage is TRBV10-3 and J usage is TRBJ2-1; D may be TRBD2 (5 bases). Trimming removed 0 bases at V and 10 bases at J, with 13 bases between. The CDR3 runs 14 residues. CDR1 and CDR2 from the germline V gene are ENHRY and SYGVKD. This CDR3 reads CAISESVGEREQFF. In nucleotides, the CDR3 is TGTGCCATCAGTGAGTCGGTCGGGGAGCGGGAGCAGTTCTTC.

This chain joins TRBV11-3 and TRBJ2-7; D is unclear. Trimming pared 3 bases from V and 0 bases from J, leaving 12 bases between. The CDR3 runs 15 residues. Germline CDR1 SGHNT, CDR2 YENEEA. CDR3 amino acids: CASSFPWWSSYEQYF. The CDR3 DNA sequence: TGTGCCAGCAGCTTCCCATGGTGGAGCTCCTACGAGCAGTACTTC.

The chain recombines TRBV2 with TRBJ1-3; no clear D gene. The germline gives CDR1 SNHLY, CDR2 FYNNEI. The CDR3 spans 13 residues. V gave up 3 bases and J gave up 1 base, with 4 bases separating them. This CDR3 reads CASSEGSGNTIYF. In nucleotides, the CDR3 is TGTGCCAGCAGTGAGGGGTCTGGAAACACCATATATTTT.

The chain employs TRBV28 and TRBJ1-6; D is undetermined. CDR1 and CDR2 from the germline V gene are MDHEN and SYDVKM. The CDR3 has 15 amino acids. Between the trimmed V and J ends, which lost 6 bases and 0 bases, there was a span of 9 bases. This CDR3 is CASSKPSSYNSPLHF. In DNA, the CDR3 is TGTGCCAGCAGCAAACCGAGCTCCTATAATTCACCCCTCCACTTT.

The chain has TRBV7-8 and TRBJ2-1, with TRBD2 matching over 13 bases. J was trimmed by 7 bases and V by 11 bases; bases with no gene match: 5. The germline CDR1 and CDR2 sequences are SGHVS and FQNEAQ. The CDR3 extends over 13 amino acids. For the CDR3, the DNA is TGTGCCTGTAGGACTAGCGGGGGAAATGAGCAGTTCTTC. This gives the protein CACRTSGGNEQFF.

The genes are TRBV28 and TRBJ1-2, with 8 bases lining up with TRBD1. The V gene's germline CDR1 is MDHEN and CDR2 SYDVKM. CDR3 length: 11 residues. V lost 10 bases and J lost 11; bases outside the gene matches: 9. This CDR3 reads CATVTGGAYTF. CDR3 sequence (DNA): TGTGCCACAGTAACAGGGGGGGCGTACACCTTC.

This clone was recorded only once. The same CDR3 can be traced to other DNA sequences in this sample. V and J are TRBV5-6 and TRBJ2-7; D unresolved. The germline V and J ends were trimmed by 1 base and 1 base, with 9 bases remaining between them. Per germline, CDR1 SGHDT and CDR2 YYEEEE. The CDR3 contains 14 residues. CDR3 nucleotides: TGTGCCAGCAGCTTGCTTGGCCTATCCTACGAGCAGTACTTC. Protein: CASSLLGLSYEQYF. Looking up the rest from reference TRBV5-6 and TRBJ2-7 gives the full variable domain: DAGVTQSPTHLIKTRGQQVTLRCSPKSGHDTVSWYQQALGQGPQFIFQYYEEEERQRGNFPDRFSGHQFPNYSSELNVNALLLGDSALYLCASSLLGLSYEQYFGPGTRLTVT.

The gene calls are TRBV10-3 and TRBJ2-2, with D perhaps TRBD1 (6 bases). The CDR3 consists of 13 residues. Germline V CDR1 and CDR2: ENHRY, SYGVKD. V shed 6 bases and J shed 3 bases, with 8 bases lying between them. In nucleotides, the CDR3 is TGTGCCATCAGACAGGGAGACACCGGGGAGCTGTTTTTT. Translation: CAIRQGDTGELFF.

The chain employs TRBV19 and TRBJ2-3; 7 nucleotides align to TRBD1. This CDR3 has 16 amino acids. The germline gives CDR1 LNHDA, CDR2 SQIVND (reference sequence). Germline trimming cut 7 bases from V and 2 bases from J; bases unmatched to any gene: 12. The CDR3 DNA is TGTGCCAGTACCCAGAAACAGGGGCCCTTCACAGATACGCAGTATTTT. Amino acids: CASTQKQGPFTDTQYF.

The sample holds a few counts of this clone. CDR3 nucleotides: TGTGCCATCAGTAAAGCTAGCGGACGTACCGCCGGGGAGCTGTTTTTT. This sequence encodes CAISKASGRTAGELFF. The chain uses TRBV10-3 and TRBJ2-2; the match to TRBD2 covers 7 bases. CDR3 length equals 16 residues. The germline gives CDR1 ENHRY, CDR2 SYGVKD. Germline trimming cut 5 bases from V and 6 bases from J; bases unmatched to any gene: 12.

The chain combines TRBV9 with TRBJ2-7; D may be TRBD1 (6 bases). V was pared by 0 bases and J by 2 bases, with 15 bases between. Germline V gene data show CDR1 as SGDLS and CDR2 as YYNGEE. The CDR3 is 16 amino acids. CDR3 sequence (DNA): TGTGCCAGCAGCGTAGGGTCATCAGGGGCTACCTACGAGCAGTACTTC. Protein: CASSVGSSGATYEQYF.

CDR3 region: CASSLSTGGFHNEQFF. In DNA, the CDR3 is TGTGCCAGCAGCTTATCTACAGGGGGCTTCCACAATGAGCAGTTCTTC. The rearrangement uses TRBV7-2 and TRBJ2-1, with 9 nucleotides matching TRBD1. The length of the CDR3 is 16 residues. Germline CDR1 is SGHTA and CDR2 is FQGNSA. J was trimmed by 5 bases and V by 2 bases; bases with no gene match: 7.

V and J are TRBV9 and TRBJ1-4; D not certain. V was clipped by 2 bases and J by 0 bases, with 8 bases between them. Germline CDR1 reads SGDLS; CDR2 reads YYNGEE. The CDR3 length is 15 residues. CDR3 bases: TGTGCCAGCAGCGTTGCACCCACAACTAATGAAAAACTGTTTTTT. It codes for CASSVAPTTNEKLFF.

The rearrangement joins TRBV27 to TRBJ2-1, with 9 bases lining up with TRBD1. J gave up 3 bases and V 4 bases, and 4 bases lay outside the gene matches. This CDR3 region has 15 residues. Germline CDR1 MNHEY, CDR2 SMNVEV (reference sequence). CDR3 in DNA: TGTGCCAGCAGTTCTGGACAGGGGCGCTACAATGAGCAGTTCTTC. Amino acids: CASSSGQGRYNEQFF.

V gene TRBV5-4 combines with J gene TRBJ2-7; D is perhaps TRBD2 (7 bases). This CDR3 comprises 15 residues. Trimming removed 5 bases from V and 2 bases from J, with 17 bases in between. Germline V gene lookup returns CDR1 SGHNT and CDR2 YYREEE (reference sequence). The CDR3 region has the DNA TGTGCCAGCAGTAAAGGGGGGGAAACTCCCTACGAGCAGTACTTC. Translated: CASSKGGETPYEQYF.

The rearrangement links TRBV10-2 to TRBJ2-1, with 9 bases aligning to TRBD2. The CDR3 runs 19 residues. The germline V gene has CDR1 WSHSY and CDR2 SAAADI. Unmatched junction bases numbered 17, after V lost 8 bases and J lost 0 bases. Here the CDR3 DNA reads TGCGCCAGCGGTCAACATCCGACTAGCGGCGTCCGCTCCTACAATGAGCAGTTCTTC. Translating it yields CASGQHPTSGVRSYNEQFF.

The gene calls are TRBV7-9 and TRBJ1-4; unclear D gene. CDR3 length: 12 amino acids. Germline V CDR1 and CDR2: SEHNR, FQNEAQ (reference sequence). Between the trimmed V and J ends, which lost 3 bases and 7 bases, there was a span of 6 bases. The DNA of the CDR3 is TGTGCCAGCAGCTTGATTTCTGAAAAACTGTTTTTT. It is translated as CASSLISEKLFF. The full variable domain, rest sourced from reference TRBV7-9 and TRBJ1-4, is DTGVSQNPRHKITKRGQNVTFRCDPISEHNRLYWYRQTLGQGPEFLTYFQNEAQLEKSRLLSDRFSAERPKGSFSTLEIQRTEQGDSAMYLCASSLISEKLFFGSGTQLSVL.

The V gene is TRBV7-2, the J gene TRBJ1-4, with 8 bases matching TRBD1. Trimming took 6 bases from V and 5 from J; bases not matched to a gene: 2. This CDR3 spans 13 amino acids. Germline V gives CDR1 SGHTA, CDR2 FQGNSA. CDR3 in amino acids: CASRHRGNEKLFF. CDR3 nucleotides: TGTGCCAGCAGGCACAGGGGGAATGAAAAACTGTTTTTT.

This chain uses TRBV30 with TRBJ1-5; 10 positions match TRBD1. The V gene end was trimmed by 2 bases and the J gene end by 6 bases; junction bases not matched to a gene: 4. Germline lookup yields CDR1 GTSNPN and CDR2 SVGIG (reference sequence). CDR3 length: 14 residues. The CDR3 loop is CAWSFGTGVQPQHF. The CDR3 DNA reads TGTGCCTGGAGTTTCGGGACAGGGGTTCAGCCCCAGCATTTT. Combining the CDR3 with reference TRBV30 and TRBJ1-5 gives the whole variable domain SQTIHQWPATLVQPVGSPLSLECTVEGTSNPNLYWYRQAAGRGLQLLFYSVGIGQISSEVPQNLSASRPQDRQFILSSKKLLLSDSGFYLCAWSFGTGVQPQHFGDGTRLSIL.

The gene calls are TRBV6-6 and TRBJ1-3, with TRBD1 matching 10 bases. With V trimmed by 6 bases and J by 7 bases, 9 bases remained unmatched. The germline V gene has CDR1 MNHNY and CDR2 SVGAGI (reference sequence). This CDR3 spans 15 amino acids. CDR3 sequence: CASRRQGARGNTIYF. The DNA of the CDR3 is TGTGCCAGCAGGCGACAGGGGGCCAGGGGCAACACCATATATTTT.

In DNA, the CDR3 is TGTGCCAGCAGAACGACAGGGGACGCCTATGGCTACACCTTC. Translation: CASRTTGDAYGYTF. The chain carries TRBV28 and TRBJ1-2; 8 bases line up with TRBD1. V lost 6 bases to trimming and J lost 4 bases; unmatched junction nucleotides: 7. The CDR3 consists of 14 residues. From germline, CDR1 is MDHEN and CDR2 SYDVKM.

This clone occurred once. This rearrangement joins TRBV3-1 (or the pseudogene TRBV3-2) to TRBJ2-7; 12 positions agree with TRBD2. The CDR3 is 16 residues long. V lost 0 bases to trimming and J lost 7 bases; unmatched junction nucleotides: 7. CDR1 is LGHDT and CDR2 is YNNKEL in the germline V gene (reference sequence). CDR3 region: CASSQDPSGGAREQYF. CDR3 bases: TGTGCCAGCAGCCAAGATCCTAGCGGGGGGGCGAGAGAGCAGTACTTC.

The DNA of the CDR3 is TGTGCCAGCTCACCAGAGTTGTACACTGAAGCTTTCTTT. Translating it yields CASSPELYTEAFF. The chain has TRBV18 and TRBJ1-1, with D uncertain. Between the trimmed V and J ends, which lost 2 bases and 3 bases, there was a span of 7 bases. The CDR3 is 13 amino acids. Germline CDR1 KGHSH, CDR2 LQKENI.

This clone appeared a single time. The rearrangement uses TRBV10-3 and TRBJ2-7; maybe TRBD1 (5 bases). V lost 2 bases, J lost 3 bases, and 17 bases lay in between. Germline V lookup: CDR1 ENHRY, CDR2 SYGVKD. The CDR3 length is 16 residues. In DNA form, the CDR3 reads TGTGCCATCAGTGAGGGGTTATTCGGGCAGGGCTACGAGCAGTACTTC. It encodes CAISEGLFGQGYEQYF.

This chain joins TRBV14 and TRBJ1-2, with 9 positions matching TRBD1. The CDR3 contains 12 residues. The junction had 3 bases not matched to a gene; V was cut back by 6 bases and J by 7 bases. The germline gives CDR1 SGHDN, CDR2 FVKESK. In DNA form, the CDR3 reads TGTGCCAGCAGTCCGGACAGGGGTGGCTACACCTTC. Protein product: CASSPDRGGYTF.